Sequencing of this T cell receptor (beta chain) was carried out in a study of blood T cells in healthy people across ages. It was with a sample-barcoded 5' primer and a J-beta primer mix that a second PCR of roughly 7 to 12 cycles was run. Every single cDNA molecule received a tag from a template-switch adaptor with 12 random nucleotides. TCRdb analysed the 5' RACE reads with MiXCR anew, one entry per CDR3 protein. The sample carries hundreds of thousands of distinct CDR3 sequences, roughly 32% recorded once. The study's findings and limits: Age advanced and TCR beta diversity per million T cells fell, roughly linearly. CMV status of donors was not determined, possibly confounding expanded clonotype changes.

A few counts support this clonotype. Its antigen is still unknown. Germline V gene data show CDR1 as SGHNT and CDR2 as YENEEA. The CDR3 has 16 residues. The V gene lost 6 bases and the J gene lost 2 bases, with 17 bases spanning the gap. The chain carries TRBV11-3 and TRBJ2-1; D ambiguous. Sequencing was done on a sample of blood. The sequence came from a woman of 80 years or more in good health. CDR3 amino acids: CASSPPGPSPYNEQFF. The CDR3 region has the DNA TGTGCCAGCAGTCCCCCGGGCCCGTCACCCTACAATGAGCAGTTCTTC. Full variable domain (outside the CDR3, taken from reference TRBV11-3 and TRBJ2-1): EAGVVQSPRYKIIEKKQPVAFWCNPISGHNTLYWYLQNLGQGPELLIRYENEEAVDDSQLPKDRFSAERLKGVDSTLKIQPAELGDSAVYLCASSPPGPSPYNEQFFGPGTRLTVL.